Below are 19 T cell receptor beta chains sequenced from a single sample in a study of blood T cell repertoires in COVID-19. The repertoire was sequenced with immunoSEQ multiplex PCR; TCRdb's copy has only in-frame clones and lacks some. The data contain under 400,000 clones, about 87% of them singletons. Source material: peripheral blood. These receptors originate from a woman aged 25 to 39 with COVID-19, enrolled during active disease.

This chain uses TRBV14 with TRBJ2-1, with 10 bases aligning to TRBD2. V shed 1 base, J shed 9 bases, and the junction held 6 bases outside the gene matches. Germline V gives CDR1 SGHDN, CDR2 FVKESK. The CDR3 runs to 15 residues. CDR3 sequence reads: CASSQAAGGPREQFF. CDR3 DNA: TGTGCCAGCAGCCAAGCAGCGGGAGGGCCTCGTGAGCAGTTCTTC.

The chain joins TRBV5-4 to TRBJ1-2; weak D call: TRBD1 (5 bases). Germline loops: CDR1 SGHNT, CDR2 YYREEE (reference sequence). The V end was cut by 5 bases, the J end by 4 bases, with 18 bases between. The CDR3 spans 15 residues. CDR3 sequence: CASRVWGRVGYGYTF. The CDR3 DNA reads as TGTGCCAGCAGGGTTTGGGGCAGGGTGGGCTATGGCTACACCTTC.

The rearrangement joins TRBV2 to TRBJ2-2, with 8 bases fitting TRBD2. The ends lost 8 bases at V and 4 bases at J; junction bases unmatched: 9. The germline V gene encodes CDR1 SNHLY and CDR2 FYNNEI. The CDR3 has 15 residues. The DNA of the CDR3 is TGTGCCAGCGCCACTAGCGGTATCGGCACCGGGGAGCTGTTTTTT. Its protein is CASATSGIGTGELFF.

The rearrangement uses TRBV21-1 and TRBJ2-7; the DNA was not used to check the table's D call, TRBD2. TRBV21-1 constitutes a pseudogene. CDR3 length: 17 residues. The CDR3: CASSPTCGRKVSYEQYF. In DNA, the CDR3 is TGTGCCAGCAGCCCGACTTGCGGGAGAAAGGTTTCCTACGAGCAGTACTTC.

This clone has only a few counts. This specimen includes other DNA sequences encoding the same CDR3. The V gene is TRBV27, the J gene TRBJ2-1; the match to TRBD2 covers 9 bases. J gave up 4 bases and V 4 bases, and 8 bases lay outside the gene matches. The V gene's germline CDR1 is MNHEY and CDR2 SMNVEV (reference sequence). This CDR3 is 16 amino acids long. CDR3 bases: TGTGCCAGCAGTTCGGGAAGGCTAGCGGGGTACAATGAGCAGTTCTTC. Its protein is CASSSGRLAGYNEQFF.

This CDR3 is CASSGTSGTAYEQYF. In nucleotides, the CDR3 is TGTGCCAGCAGTGGGACTAGCGGGACCGCCTACGAGCAGTACTTC. This rearrangement joins TRBV28 to TRBJ2-7; 13 nucleotides align to TRBD2. The V and J ends lost 5 bases and 2 bases, in that order; junction bases with no gene match: 3. Per germline, CDR1 MDHEN and CDR2 SYDVKM. The CDR3 is 15 amino acids. The entire variable domain, with the rest obtained from reference TRBV28 and TRBJ2-7, is as follows: DVKVTQSSRYLVKRTGEKVFLECVQDMDHENMFWYRQDPGLGLRLIYFSYDVKMKEKGDIPEGYSVSREKKERFSLILESASTNQTSMYLCASSGTSGTAYEQYFGPGTRLTVT.

The rearrangement joins TRBV28 to TRBJ1-5, with D tentatively TRBD1 (5 bases). The germline V gene encodes CDR1 MDHEN and CDR2 SYDVKM. Trimming stripped 4 bases from V and 1 base from J, with 11 bases between. The CDR3 contains 15 residues. Written as DNA, the CDR3 is TGTGCCAGCAGTTGGCACCGGGGGAGCAATCAGCCCCAGCATTTT. Its translation is CASSWHRGSNQPQHF.

The chain uses TRBV11-3 and TRBJ2-5; 11 positions agree with TRBD2. The CDR3 is made up of 15 amino acids. V was pared by 6 bases and J by 5 bases, with 8 bases of the junction left unmatched. The germline gives CDR1 SGHNT, CDR2 YENEEA. CDR3 region: CASSRSGRAGETQYF. The CDR3 DNA reads TGTGCCAGCAGTCGTAGCGGGAGGGCCGGTGAGACCCAGTACTTC. Complete variable domain (other parts from reference TRBV11-3 and TRBJ2-5): EAGVVQSPRYKIIEKKQPVAFWCNPISGHNTLYWYLQNLGQGPELLIRYENEEAVDDSQLPKDRFSAERLKGVDSTLKIQPAELGDSAVYLCASSRSGRAGETQYFGPGTRLLVL.

This chain connects TRBV28 to TRBJ2-5; 7 bases match TRBD2. CDR1 is MDHEN, CDR2 SYDVKM, per germline. The CDR3 runs 14 residues. V was clipped by 5 bases and J by 1 base; unmatched bases: 4. CDR3: CASSMGGIQETQYF. The CDR3 DNA reads as TGTGCCAGCAGTATGGGGGGGATCCAAGAGACCCAGTACTTC.

This chain connects TRBV5-1 to TRBJ1-1, with D maybe TRBD1 (5 bases). The CDR3 loop spans 17 amino acids. Trimming left V 4 bases short and J 2 bases short, with 21 bases between. From germline, CDR1 is SGHRS and CDR2 YFSETQ. CDR3 DNA sequence: TGCGCCAGCAGCCCCGGGGGGTACGGGTCGGATAACACTGAAGCTTTCTTT. This sequence encodes CASSPGGYGSDNTEAFF.

Of note for this clone: This CDR3 is also generated by other DNA sequences in the sample. This chain links TRBV4-2 with TRBJ2-5; D is possibly TRBD1 (5 bases). Germline lookup yields CDR1 LGHNA and CDR2 YNFKEQ. This CDR3 has 14 residues. V was pared by 0 bases and J by 5 bases, with 10 bases between. CDR3 bases: TGTGCCAGCAGCCAAGATTATAGGGGTGAGACCCAGTACTTC. It encodes CASSQDYRGETQYF.

The V call is TRBV5-1, the J call TRBJ2-1; 9 nucleotides match TRBD2. J was trimmed by 0 bases and V by 2 bases; bases with no gene match: 9. This CDR3 has 18 residues. The germline CDR1 and CDR2 sequences are SGHRS and YFSETQ. The CDR3, as DNA: TGCGCCAGCAGCTTCGAACTAGCGGGCGCGAGCTCCTACAATGAGCAGTTCTTC. Translated: CASSFELAGASSYNEQFF. Full variable domain (remainder filled in from reference TRBV5-1 and TRBJ2-1): KAGVTQTPRYLIKTRGQQVTLSCSPISGHRSVSWYQQTPGQGLQFLFEYFSETQRNKGNFPGRFSGRQFSNSRSEMNVSTLELGDSALYLCASSFELAGASSYNEQFFGPGTRLTVL.

V usage is TRBV29-1 and J usage is TRBJ2-7; 8 bases match TRBD1. CDR3 length: 12 amino acids. Germline trimming cut 4 bases from V and 4 bases from J; bases unmatched to any gene: 3. CDR1 and CDR2 (germline): SQVTM, ANQGSEA. CDR3 DNA sequence: TGCAGCGTTGGGACAGGGCTATACGAGCAGTACTTC. This gives the protein CSVGTGLYEQYF.

The J gene is TRBJ2-7, the V gene TRBV21-1; the table's D call TRBD1 went unverified against the DNA. TRBV21-1 is an annotated pseudogene. This CDR3 has 16 residues. The CDR3 sequence is CASSKKGTERLYEQYF. The CDR3 bases are TGTGCCAGCAGCAAAAAGGGGACAGAAAGACTCTACGAGCAGTACTTC.

The CDR3 DNA is TGCGCCAGCAGCCAGGTGACTAGCGTCAGCTCCTACGAGCAGTACTTC. The encoded protein is CASSQVTSVSSYEQYF. The chain uses TRBV4-1 and TRBJ2-7; 8 positions agree with TRBD2. The CDR3 has 16 amino acids. With V trimmed by 3 bases and J by 0 bases, 7 bases remained unmatched. CDR1 and CDR2 (germline): MGHRA, YSYEKL.

About this clone: The same CDR3 also results from other DNA sequences found in this sample. The chain is built from TRBV7-2 and TRBJ2-3, with TRBD2 matching 9 bases. Germline V gives CDR1 SGHTA, CDR2 FQGNSA. This CDR3 comprises 16 residues. The ends lost 1 base at V and 2 bases at J; junction bases unmatched: 4. The CDR3 is CASSLGPSGVTDTQYF. CDR3 DNA sequence: TGTGCCAGCAGCTTAGGTCCTAGCGGGGTCACAGATACGCAGTATTTT.

The rearrangement links TRBV5-1 to TRBJ2-2; 8 bases agree with TRBD2. The J segment lost 0 bases and the V segment lost 3 bases, leaving 4 bases of the junction unmatched. The CDR3 length is 16 residues. From germline, CDR1 is SGHRS and CDR2 YFSETQ. In nucleotides, the CDR3 is TGCGCCAGCAGCTCGGGGGGGTCAGCGAACACCGGGGAGCTGTTTTTT. Residues: CASSSGGSANTGELFF.

This chain connects TRBV30 to TRBJ2-7, with TRBD2 matching over 10 bases. The CDR3 has 16 residues. V was clipped by 2 bases and J by 10 bases; unmatched bases: 17. Per germline, CDR1 GTSNPN and CDR2 SVGIG (reference sequence). The chain's CDR3 is CAWSLAGGISSYGQYF. CDR3 in DNA: TGTGCCTGGAGTTTAGCGGGAGGCATCAGCTCCTACGGACAGTACTTC.

The chain recombines TRBV11-2 with TRBJ2-5; 8 bases fit TRBD2. CDR3 length equals 17 residues. Germline trimming cut 0 bases from V and 2 bases from J; bases unmatched to any gene: 8. The V gene's germline CDR1 is SGHAT and CDR2 FQNNGV. The CDR3 is CASSLEAGGTGQETQYF. The CDR3 DNA follows: TGTGCCAGCAGCTTAGAGGCGGGAGGTACGGGGCAAGAGACCCAGTACTTC.